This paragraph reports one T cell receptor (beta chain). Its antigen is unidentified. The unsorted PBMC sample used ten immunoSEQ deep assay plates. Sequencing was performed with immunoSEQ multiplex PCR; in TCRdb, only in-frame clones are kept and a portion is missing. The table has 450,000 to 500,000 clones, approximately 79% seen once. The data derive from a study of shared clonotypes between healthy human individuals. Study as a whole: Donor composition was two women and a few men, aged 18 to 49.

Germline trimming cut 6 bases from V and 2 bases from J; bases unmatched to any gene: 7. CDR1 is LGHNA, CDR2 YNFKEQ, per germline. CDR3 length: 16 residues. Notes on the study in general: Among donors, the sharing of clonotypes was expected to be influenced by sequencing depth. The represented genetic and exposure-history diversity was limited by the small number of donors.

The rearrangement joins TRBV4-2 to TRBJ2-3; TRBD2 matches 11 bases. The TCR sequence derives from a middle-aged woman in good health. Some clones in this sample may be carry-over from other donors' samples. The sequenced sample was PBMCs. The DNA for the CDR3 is TGTGCCAGCAGGCCCCTACTAGCGGGAGTCACAGATACGCAGTATTTT. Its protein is CASRPLLAGVTDTQYF.